The rows below give T cell receptor beta chains drawn from one sample of a study of blood T cell repertoires in COVID-19. TCRdb's copy holds only in-frame clones and misses some; the assay was immunoSEQ multiplex PCR. Of about 250,000 clones in the sample, about 91% were seen once. Source material: peripheral blood. The receptors stem from an elderly man with acute or convalescent COVID-19. Each CDR3 is given with its conserved first and last residue. D genes are given only for firm matches. Size is stated for part of the rows, as once, few or many counts, or as a class when the clone is expanded.

d_gene | j_gene | v_gene | abundance | CDR3aa | CDR3nt
. | TRBJ1-5 | TRBV19 | . | CASSIRGSNQPQHF | TGTGCCAGTAGTATCCGGGGAAGCAATCAGCCCCAGCATTTT
TRBD1 | TRBJ1-1 | TRBV5-1 | . | CASSIGQVGTEAFF | TGCGCCAGCAGCATTGGACAGGTTGGGACTGAAGCTTTCTTT
. | TRBJ1-6 | TRBV7-3 | . | CASSLTGAQTPLHF | TGTGCCAGCAGCTTAACAGGGGCCCAAACACCCCTCCACTTT
TRBD1 | TRBJ1-3 | TRBV29-1 | . | CSVSLLGQGRGNTIYF | TGCAGCGTATCCCTACTAGGACAGGGCAGGGGAAACACCATATATTTT
TRBD1 | TRBJ2-5 | TRBV18 | . | CASSLGTGKTETQYF | TGTGCCAGCTCTCTCGGGACAGGGAAAACGGAGACCCAGTACTTC
. | TRBJ1-5 | TRBV9 | once | CASSGQPDQPQHF | TGTGCCAGCAGCGGACAGCCCGATCAGCCCCAGCATTTT
. | TRBJ1-5 | TRBV18 | . | CASSPSQGGSNQPQHF | TGTGCCAGCTCACCTTCCCAGGGAGGGAGCAATCAGCCCCAGCATTTT
TRBD2 | TRBJ2-7 | TRBV27 | . | CASRSGGFYEQYF | TGTGCCAGCCGGAGCGGGGGGTTTTACGAGCAGTACTTC
TRBD2 | TRBJ2-1 | TRBV28 | . | CASSPLDSGRAYNEQFF | TGTGCCAGCAGTCCCCTTGATAGCGGGAGGGCCTACAATGAGCAGTTCTTC
TRBD1 | TRBJ2-1 | TRBV10-3 | . | CAISRDRGLDEQFF | TGTGCCATCAGTAGGGACAGGGGGCTCGATGAGCAGTTCTTC
. | TRBJ1-2 | TRBV12-3/TRBV12-4 | . | CASSFEHDYGYTF | TGTGCCAGCAGTTTTGAACACGACTATGGCTACACCTTC
. | TRBJ1-1 | TRBV6-2/TRBV6-3 | once | CASSSWEAGNTEAFF | TGTGCCAGCAGTTCATGGGAGGCCGGGAACACTGAAGCTTTCTTT
. | TRBJ2-5 | TRBV6-6 | . | CASSTGQGGGETQYF | TGTGCCAGCAGTACGGGCCAGGGAGGAGGAGAGACCCAGTACTTC
. | TRBJ1-3 | TRBV2 | . | CATSPDRGNTIYF | TGTGCCACCTCTCCAGACAGGGGAAACACCATATATTTT
. | TRBJ2-2 | TRBV7-6 | few | CASSLLGETNTGELFF | TGTGCCAGCAGCTTATTAGGGGAAACGAACACCGGGGAGCTGTTTTTT
. | TRBJ1-5 | TRBV12-3/TRBV12-4 | . | CASSLVGGLPQHF | TGTGCCAGCAGTTTGGTTGGGGGCCTGCCCCAGCATTTT
. | TRBJ1-1 | TRBV7-3 | . | CASSLLPGNTEAFF | TGTGCCAGCAGCTTATTGCCAGGGAACACTGAAGCTTTCTTT
. | TRBJ2-7 | TRBV7-2 | . | CASSVRGGTSYEQYF | TGTGCCAGCAGCGTAAGGGGGGGGACCTCCTACGAGCAGTACTTC
TRBD2 | TRBJ2-1 | TRBV7-3 | . | CASSLLRAGANEQFF | TGTGCCAGCAGCTTATTGCGGGCGGGAGCGAATGAGCAGTTCTTC
TRBD1 | TRBJ2-7 | TRBV7-6 | . | CASSPSGTGHRSQYF | TGTGCCAGCAGCCCCTCGGGGACAGGGCATCGGTCGCAGTACTTC
TRBD2 | TRBJ2-3 | TRBV19 | . | CASTFSGLAGGQSTQYF | TGTGCCAGTACCTTTTCTGGACTAGCGGGAGGACAAAGTACGCAGTATTTT
TRBD1 | TRBJ1-6 | TRBV2 | . | CASSVTGQGNSPLHF | TGTGCCAGCAGTGTTACGGGACAGGGCAATTCACCCCTCCACTTT
TRBD2 | TRBJ2-5 | TRBV7-8 | . | CASSPFLGTNQETQYF | TGTGCCAGCAGCCCATTTCTAGGGACTAACCAAGAGACCCAGTACTTC
. | TRBJ1-2 | TRBV4-1 | . | CASSLEGRRTRNYGYTF | TGCGCCAGCAGCCTAGAGGGGCGGCGTACGAGAAACTATGGCTACACCTTC
. | TRBJ1-6 | TRBV21-1 | . | CASTLQGDYSPLHF | TGTGCCAGCACCCTACAGGGGGATTATTCACCCCTCCACTTT
. | TRBJ1-3 | TRBV28 | few | CASSFTGRNTIYF | TGTGCCAGCAGTTTTACGGGGAGAAACACCATATATTTT
TRBD1 | TRBJ1-1 | TRBV29-1 | . | CSVGTGLMNTEAFF | TGCAGCGTCGGGACAGGACTCATGAACACTGAAGCTTTCTTT
TRBD1 | TRBJ1-4 | TRBV7-9 | . | CASSLGTGEREKLFF | TGTGCCAGCAGCTTAGGGACAGGGGAGAGGGAAAAACTGTTTTTT
. | TRBJ2-7 | TRBV6-2/TRBV6-3 | . | CASSYSPNEQYF | TGTGCCAGCAGTTACTCTCCCAACGAGCAGTACTTC
. | TRBJ2-7 | TRBV10-3 | once | CATSLDRGSYEQYF | TGTGCCACCTCACTGGACAGAGGGAGCTACGAGCAGTACTTC
TRBD1 | TRBJ1-1 | TRBV5-1 | . | CASSLSVTGVKNTEAFF | TGCGCCAGCAGCTTGTCGGTGACAGGGGTAAAGAACACTGAAGCTTTCTTT
. | TRBJ2-1 | TRBV14 | . | CASSQGGTLSANEQFF | TGTGCCAGCAGCCAAGGCGGGACCCTGAGCGCAAATGAGCAGTTCTTC
TRBD1 | TRBJ1-4 | TRBV2 | . | CASSDTGTGPEKLFF | TGTGCCAGCAGTGATACCGGGACAGGGCCTGAAAAACTGTTTTTT
TRBD1 | TRBJ1-1 | TRBV7-6 | . | CASSPRTGVSLQAFF | TGTGCCAGCAGTCCAAGGACAGGGGTTTCCTTGCAGGCTTTCTTT
. | TRBJ1-2 | TRBV12-3/TRBV12-4 | once | CASSFTANGYTF | TGTGCCAGCAGTTTTACAGCCAATGGCTACACCTTC
TRBD1 | TRBJ2-7 | TRBV13 | . | CASSPTSGTPGGYEQYF | TGTGCCAGCAGCCCGACCTCCGGGACCCCAGGGGGCTACGAGCAGTACTTC
TRBD1 | TRBJ2-7 | TRBV7-4 | . | CASSFRQGEYEQYF | TGTGCCAGCAGCTTCAGACAGGGGGAGTACGAGCAGTACTTC
. | TRBJ1-4 | TRBV5-1 | . | CASSLGHQAGEKLFF | TGCGCCAGCAGCTTGGGACACCAAGCGGGTGAAAAACTGTTTTTT
TRBD1 | TRBJ2-7 | TRBV6-5 | . | CASTFSGTGTYEQYF | TGTGCCAGCACCTTCTCCGGGACAGGCACCTACGAGCAGTACTTC
. | TRBJ2-2 | TRBV3-1/TRBV3-2 | . | CASSPRNSNTGELFF | TGTGCCAGCAGCCCAAGGAACAGTAACACCGGGGAGCTGTTTTTT
TRBD2 | TRBJ2-1 | TRBV5-1 | . | CASSLDSSGLDEQFF | TGCGCCAGCAGCTTGGACTCTAGCGGGCTCGATGAGCAGTTCTTC
. | TRBJ2-5 | TRBV7-9 | . | CASSLNGGETQYF | TGTGCCAGCAGCTTAAACGGGGGAGAGACCCAGTACTTC
. | TRBJ2-3 | TRBV2 | . | CASSILVVGSDTQYF | TGTGCCAGCAGTATTCTCGTAGTTGGTTCAGATACGCAGTATTTT
TRBD1 | TRBJ1-5 | TRBV5-1 | . | CASSSSTGPDQPQHF | TGCGCCAGCAGCTCCTCGACAGGGCCCGATCAGCCCCAGCATTTT
. | TRBJ2-7 | TRBV9 | . | CASSVDLGRAYEQYF | TGTGCCAGCAGCGTAGACCTTGGCAGGGCCTACGAGCAGTACTTC
TRBD2 | TRBJ2-7 | TRBV3-1/TRBV3-2 | . | CASSLRTSSDEQYF | TGTGCCAGCAGTCTCAGGACTAGTTCCGACGAGCAGTACTTC
. | TRBJ2-7 | TRBV5-8 | . | CASSFSSYEQYF | TGTGCCAGCAGTTTCAGCTCCTACGAGCAGTACTTC
. | TRBJ2-1 | TRBV7-2 | . | CASSSEGAVSYNEQFF | TGTGCCAGCAGCTCGGAGGGAGCAGTCTCCTACAATGAGCAGTTCTTC
. | TRBJ1-1 | TRBV4-3 | . | CASRQSISSSLNTEAFF | TGCGCCAGCAGACAAAGCATTTCGAGTTCGCTGAACACTGAAGCTTTCTTT
. | TRBJ2-3 | TRBV21-1 | . | CASSIRKWDREWDTQYF | TGTGCCAGCAGCATCCGGAAGTGGGACAGGGAGTGGGATACGCAGTATTTT